This TCR beta chain was retrieved from a study of cytomegalovirus exposure and HLA in healthy donors. The primer mix had 60 Vbeta and 13 Jbeta primers. TCRdb's table, derived via immunoSEQ multiplex PCR, lists solely in-frame clones and lacks some. The repertoire includes about 120,000 clones, 70% to 80% of them detected once, and about 2% sits in the top ten. Trimming shortened V by 3 bases and J by 7 bases, and 9 bases separated the two germline ends. From germline, CDR1 is MDHEN and CDR2 SYDVKM. There are 12 residues in the CDR3. The chain combines TRBV28 with TRBJ1-2; perhaps TRBD1 as D (5 bases). The source of this sequence is a human donor in good health. The sequencing input was PBMCs. The CDR3 DNA is TGTGCCAGCAGTTTCCGGGGGTTTGGCTACACCTTC. It yields the protein CASSFRGFGYTF.